The rows below give T cell receptor beta chains drawn from one sample of a study of blood T cells in healthy people across ages. TCRdb fed the 5' RACE reads into MiXCR, producing one record per CDR3 protein. Here the sample spans 650,000 to 950,000 distinct CDR3 sequences, around two fifths being singletons. The specimen sequenced was blood. Every receptor here comes from a man aged 60 to 69 in good health. The CDR3 runs from the conserved cysteine through the conserved F or W. D genes are given only for firm matches. The listing skips clone size in some rows; elsewhere it reads once, few, many or a size class.

abundance,j_gene,d_gene,v_gene,CDR3nt,CDR3aa
.,TRBJ2-1,TRBD2,TRBV6-2/TRBV6-3,TGTGCCAGCAACACCGGACTAGCGGGGGGGTTCTTC,CASNTGLAGGFF
.,TRBJ1-2,.,TRBV6-6,TGTGCCAGCAGCCGAAGGCTCGTGGATGGCTACACCTTC,CASSRRLVDGYTF
.,TRBJ1-1,.,TRBV15,TGTGCCACCAGCAGAGATCCTGGGGGCACTGAAGCTTTCTTT,CATSRDPGGTEAFF
few,TRBJ2-1,.,TRBV10-3,TGTGCCATCAGTGAGCCCCGAGGGGCAGGGGTAGATGAGCAGTTCTTC,CAISEPRGAGVDEQFF
.,TRBJ2-1,TRBD2,TRBV7-2,TGTGCCAGCAGCTTTACGGGACTAGCGGGGCATGAGCAGTTCTTC,CASSFTGLAGHEQFF
.,TRBJ1-5,.,TRBV4-3,TGCGCCAGCAGTCCTACCACCCAGCAGCCCCAGCATTTT,CASSPTTQQPQHF
few,TRBJ2-3,.,TRBV29-1,TGCAGCGTTGATCCCCGGGTTAGCACAGATACGCAGTATTTT,CSVDPRVSTDTQYF
.,TRBJ2-1,TRBD2,TRBV20-1,TGCAGTGCTCCTAAGGCGGGGGGGCTGGGTGAGCAGTTCTTC,CSAPKAGGLGEQFF
once,TRBJ2-6,.,TRBV5-1,TGCGCCAGTAGTTGGGCAGGCGGCTCTGGGGCCAACGTCCTGACTTTC,CASSWAGGSGANVLTF
few,TRBJ2-3,.,TRBV12-3/TRBV12-4,TGTGCCAGCAGTTTAGGACGTTTGGTAACAGATACGCAGTATTTT,CASSLGRLVTDTQYF
.,TRBJ2-7,.,TRBV6-2/TRBV6-3,TGTGCCAACTCCGGGACCTTCGGCAAGGAGCAGTACTTC,CANSGTFGKEQYF
few,TRBJ1-6,.,TRBV3-1,TGTGCCAGCAGCAAACGGGAGTCCAATTCACCCCTCCACTTT,CASSKRESNSPLHF
.,TRBJ2-7,.,TRBV7-2,TGTGCCAGCAGCCGAAGCTTCCCCAGCAGAGAGGTCGAGCAGTACTTC,CASSRSFPSREVEQYF
few,TRBJ1-1,TRBD1,TRBV6-2/TRBV6-3,TGTGCCAGTAGTTTTCCCCCGGGACAGGGTGAAGCTTTCTTT,CASSFPPGQGEAFF
few,TRBJ2-1,TRBD2,TRBV6-2/TRBV6-3,TGTGCCACCCGACTAGCGGGGGGAAATGAGCAGTTCTTC,CATRLAGGNEQFF
.,TRBJ2-7,TRBD2,TRBV6-2/TRBV6-3,TGTGCCAGCAGTTACTCTGTGTTGTCCCGGACTAGCGGTTACGAGCAGTACTTC,CASSYSVLSRTSGYEQYF
.,TRBJ2-6,.,TRBV5-8,TGTGCCAGCAGAGGCGGACAGGGAGGGACTCACTCTGGGGCCAACGTCCTGACTTTC,CASRGGQGGTHSGANVLTF
few,TRBJ1-1,.,TRBV12-3/TRBV12-4,TGTGCCAGCAGTTTAGCCCCCGGGAGGAACACTGAAGCTTTCTTT,CASSLAPGRNTEAFF
few,TRBJ1-5,.,TRBV6-6,TGTGCCAGCAGGTCGCAGGGGACTAGCAATCAGCCCCAGCATTTT,CASRSQGTSNQPQHF
.,TRBJ2-1,.,TRBV4-2,TGTGCCAGCAGCCCCCCGAGTGGGACAACCTACAATGAGCAGTTCTTC,CASSPPSGTTYNEQFF
.,TRBJ2-7,.,TRBV29-1,TGCAGCGTTGTAATGCGGGGAGGTGGGAGCTCCTACGAGCAGTACTTC,CSVVMRGGGSSYEQYF
.,TRBJ1-1,TRBD1,TRBV7-9,TGTGCCAGCAGCTTAGTGGGACAGGGGGCGCGGGAAGCTTTCTTT,CASSLVGQGAREAFF